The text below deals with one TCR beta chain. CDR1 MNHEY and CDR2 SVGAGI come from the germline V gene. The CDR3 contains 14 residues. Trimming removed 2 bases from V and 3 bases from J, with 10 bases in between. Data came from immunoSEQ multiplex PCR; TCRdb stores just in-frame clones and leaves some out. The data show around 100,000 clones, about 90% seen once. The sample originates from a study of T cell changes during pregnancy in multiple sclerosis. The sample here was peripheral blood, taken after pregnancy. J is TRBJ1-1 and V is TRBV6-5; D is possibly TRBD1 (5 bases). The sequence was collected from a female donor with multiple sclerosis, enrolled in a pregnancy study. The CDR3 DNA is TGTGCCAGCAGTTACGACGGACAAGACACTGAAGCTTTCTTT. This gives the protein CASSYDGQDTEAFF.